Sequencing of this T cell receptor beta chain was carried out in a study of OX40 agonist ivuxolimab in advanced cancers. This table comes from immunoSEQ multiplex PCR, and its TCRdb copy is limited to in-frame clones, with some not included. The sample contains 70,000 to 80,000 clones, around nine tenths of which appear only once. This CDR3 is 14 amino acids long. Germline CDR1 and CDR2: MDHEN and SYDVKM. V gave up 6 bases and J gave up 4 bases, with 13 bases separating them. The V and J genes are TRBV28 and TRBJ1-5, with D unclear. The input for sequencing was CD4+ or CD8+ T cells sorted from blood, taken in a trial of the OX40 agonist ivuxolimab. This clonotype was obtained from an adult with an advanced solid tumor such as melanoma, head and neck, liver or kidney cancer. This chain's CDR3 is CASSPLNLNQPQHF. In DNA form, the CDR3 reads TGTGCCAGCAGCCCTTTAAACCTTAATCAGCCCCAGCATTTT.